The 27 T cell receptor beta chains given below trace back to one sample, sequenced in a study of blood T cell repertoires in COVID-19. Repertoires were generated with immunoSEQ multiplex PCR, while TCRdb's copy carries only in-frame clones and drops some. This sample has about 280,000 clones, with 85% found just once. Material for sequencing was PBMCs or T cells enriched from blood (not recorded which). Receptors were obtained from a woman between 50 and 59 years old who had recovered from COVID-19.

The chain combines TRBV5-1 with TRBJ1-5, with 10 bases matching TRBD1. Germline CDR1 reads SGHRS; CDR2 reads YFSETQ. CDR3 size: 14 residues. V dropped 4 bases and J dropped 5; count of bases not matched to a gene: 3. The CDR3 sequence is CASSPGTGDQPQHF. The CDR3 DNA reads TGCGCCAGCAGCCCCGGGACAGGGGATCAGCCCCAGCATTTT. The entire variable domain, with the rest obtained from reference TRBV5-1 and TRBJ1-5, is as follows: KAGVTQTPRYLIKTRGQQVTLSCSPISGHRSVSWYQQTPGQGLQFLFEYFSETQRNKGNFPGRFSGRQFSNSRSEMNVSTLELGDSALYLCASSPGTGDQPQHFGDGTRLSIL.

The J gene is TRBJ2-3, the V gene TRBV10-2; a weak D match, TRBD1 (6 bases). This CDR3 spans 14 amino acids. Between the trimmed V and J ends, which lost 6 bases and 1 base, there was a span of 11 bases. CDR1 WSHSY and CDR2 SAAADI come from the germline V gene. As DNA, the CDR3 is TGCGCCAGCAGACAGGGTCCCCGCACAGATACGCAGTATTTT. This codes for CASRQGPRTDTQYF.

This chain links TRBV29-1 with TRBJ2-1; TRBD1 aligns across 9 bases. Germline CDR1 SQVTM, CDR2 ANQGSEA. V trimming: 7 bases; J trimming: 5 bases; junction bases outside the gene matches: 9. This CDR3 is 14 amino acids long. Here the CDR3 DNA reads TGCAGCGGCTTGGGACAGGGCTTCCACAATGAGCAGTTCTTC. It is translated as CSGLGQGFHNEQFF.

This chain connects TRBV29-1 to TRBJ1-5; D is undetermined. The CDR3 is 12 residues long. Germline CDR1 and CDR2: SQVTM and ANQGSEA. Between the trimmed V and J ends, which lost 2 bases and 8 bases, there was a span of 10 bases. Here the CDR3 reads CSVERPGEPQHF. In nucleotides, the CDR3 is TGCAGCGTTGAAAGACCGGGTGAGCCCCAGCATTTT.

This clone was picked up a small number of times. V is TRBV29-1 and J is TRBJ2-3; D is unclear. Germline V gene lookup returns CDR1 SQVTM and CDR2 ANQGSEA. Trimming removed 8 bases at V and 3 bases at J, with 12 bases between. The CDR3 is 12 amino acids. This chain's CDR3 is CSPYVSTDTQYF. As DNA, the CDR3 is TGCAGCCCTTATGTGAGTACAGATACGCAGTATTTT.

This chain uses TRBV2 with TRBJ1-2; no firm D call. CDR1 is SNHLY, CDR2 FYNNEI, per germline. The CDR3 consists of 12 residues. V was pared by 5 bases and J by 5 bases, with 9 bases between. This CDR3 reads CASSLRDYGYTF. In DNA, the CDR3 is TGTGCCAGCAGTTTACGAGATTATGGCTACACCTTC.

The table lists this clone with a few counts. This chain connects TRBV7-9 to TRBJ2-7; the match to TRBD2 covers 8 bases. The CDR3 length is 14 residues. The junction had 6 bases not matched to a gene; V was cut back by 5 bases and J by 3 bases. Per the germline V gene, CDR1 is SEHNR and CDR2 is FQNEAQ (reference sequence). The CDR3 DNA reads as TGTGCCAGCAGCCCCGTTACTAGCGGCTACGAGCAGTACTTC. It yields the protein CASSPVTSGYEQYF.

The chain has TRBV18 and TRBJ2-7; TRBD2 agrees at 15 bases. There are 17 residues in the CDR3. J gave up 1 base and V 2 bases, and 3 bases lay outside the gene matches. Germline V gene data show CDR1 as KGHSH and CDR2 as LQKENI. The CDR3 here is CASSPKGLAGGSYEQYF. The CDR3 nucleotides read TGTGCCAGCTCACCAAAGGGACTAGCGGGGGGTTCCTACGAGCAGTACTTC.

CDR3 DNA sequence: TGTGCCAGCAGCAAAAAGGTGGGACAGGGGGGTGCCAAAAACATTCAGTACTTC. This sequence encodes CASSKKVGQGGAKNIQYF. V gene TRBV21-1 combines with J gene TRBJ2-4; no DNA check was done on the table's D call, TRBD1. TRBV21-1 is a listed pseudogene. This CDR3 has 18 amino acids.

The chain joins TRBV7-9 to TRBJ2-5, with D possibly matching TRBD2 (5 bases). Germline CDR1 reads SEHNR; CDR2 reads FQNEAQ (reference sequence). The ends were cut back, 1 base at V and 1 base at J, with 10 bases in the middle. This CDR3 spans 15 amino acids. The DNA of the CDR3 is TGTGCCAGCAGCTTAGGGGCGGGCAGCCAAGAGACCCAGTACTTC. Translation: CASSLGAGSQETQYF.

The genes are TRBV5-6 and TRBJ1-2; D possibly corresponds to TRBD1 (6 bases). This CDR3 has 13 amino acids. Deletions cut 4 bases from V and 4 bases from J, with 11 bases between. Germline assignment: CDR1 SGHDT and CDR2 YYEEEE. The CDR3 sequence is CASSRQERYGYTF. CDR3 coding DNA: TGTGCCAGCAGCCGACAGGAGCGCTATGGCTACACCTTC.

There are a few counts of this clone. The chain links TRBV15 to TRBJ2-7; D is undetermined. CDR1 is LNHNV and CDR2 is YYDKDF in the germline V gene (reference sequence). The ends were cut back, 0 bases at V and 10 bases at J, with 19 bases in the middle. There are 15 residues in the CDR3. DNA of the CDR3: TGTGCCACCAGCAGAGATACCACAGCTCTCTCCCTCCAGTACTTC. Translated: CATSRDTTALSLQYF.

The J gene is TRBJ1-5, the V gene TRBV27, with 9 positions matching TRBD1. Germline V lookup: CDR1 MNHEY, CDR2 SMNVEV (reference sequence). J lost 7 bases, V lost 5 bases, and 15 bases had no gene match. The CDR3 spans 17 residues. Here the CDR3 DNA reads TGTGCCAGCAGTCTTAAACCGGGACAGGGAAGCGGGCAGCCCCAGCATTTT. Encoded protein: CASSLKPGQGSGQPQHF.

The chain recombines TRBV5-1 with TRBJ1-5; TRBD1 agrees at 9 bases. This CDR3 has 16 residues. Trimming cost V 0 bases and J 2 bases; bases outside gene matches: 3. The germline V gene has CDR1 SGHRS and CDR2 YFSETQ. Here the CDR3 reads CASSLGQGDGNQPQHF. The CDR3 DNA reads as TGCGCCAGCAGCTTGGGACAGGGGGATGGCAATCAGCCCCAGCATTTT. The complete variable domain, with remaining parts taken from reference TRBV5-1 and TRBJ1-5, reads KAGVTQTPRYLIKTRGQQVTLSCSPISGHRSVSWYQQTPGQGLQFLFEYFSETQRNKGNFPGRFSGRQFSNSRSEMNVSTLELGDSALYLCASSLGQGDGNQPQHFGDGTRLSIL.

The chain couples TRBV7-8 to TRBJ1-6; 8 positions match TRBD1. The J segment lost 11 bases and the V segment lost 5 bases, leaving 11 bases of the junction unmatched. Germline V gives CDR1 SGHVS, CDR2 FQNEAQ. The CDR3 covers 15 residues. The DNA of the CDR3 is TGTGCCAGCAGCCTGGACAGGGACGGGAGGACACCCCTCCACTTT. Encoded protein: CASSLDRDGRTPLHF.

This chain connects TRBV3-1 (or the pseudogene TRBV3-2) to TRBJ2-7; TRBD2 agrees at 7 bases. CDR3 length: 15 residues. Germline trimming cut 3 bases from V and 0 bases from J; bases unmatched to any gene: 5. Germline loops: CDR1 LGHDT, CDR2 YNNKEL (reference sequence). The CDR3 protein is CASSHLAVSSYEQYF. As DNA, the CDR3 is TGTGCCAGCAGCCATCTAGCGGTGAGCTCCTACGAGCAGTACTTC.

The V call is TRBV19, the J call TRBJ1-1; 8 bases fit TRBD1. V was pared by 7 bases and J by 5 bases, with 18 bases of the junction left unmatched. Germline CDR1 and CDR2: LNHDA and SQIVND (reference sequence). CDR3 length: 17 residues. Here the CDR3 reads CASTRTGTILLETEAFF. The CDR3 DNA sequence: TGTGCCAGTACCCGGACAGGGACTATCCTCTTAGAAACTGAAGCTTTCTTT.

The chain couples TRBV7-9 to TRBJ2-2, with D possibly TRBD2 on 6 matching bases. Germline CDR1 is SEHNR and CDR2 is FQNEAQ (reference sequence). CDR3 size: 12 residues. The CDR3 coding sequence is TGTGCTGGGGTAGCGGACACCGGGGAGCTGTTTTTT. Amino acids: CAGVADTGELFF.

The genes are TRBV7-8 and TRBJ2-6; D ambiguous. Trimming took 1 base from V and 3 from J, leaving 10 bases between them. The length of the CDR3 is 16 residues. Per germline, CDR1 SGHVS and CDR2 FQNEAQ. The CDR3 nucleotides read TGTGCCAGCAGCTTAGGTGTATTCGTTGGGGCCAACGTCCTGACTTTC. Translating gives CASSLGVFVGANVLTF.

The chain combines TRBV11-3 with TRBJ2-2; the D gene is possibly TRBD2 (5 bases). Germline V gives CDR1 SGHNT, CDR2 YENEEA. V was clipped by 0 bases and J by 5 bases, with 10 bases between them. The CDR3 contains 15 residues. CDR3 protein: CASSLDAVATGELFF. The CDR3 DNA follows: TGTGCCAGCAGCTTAGATGCGGTAGCGACCGGGGAGCTGTTTTTT.

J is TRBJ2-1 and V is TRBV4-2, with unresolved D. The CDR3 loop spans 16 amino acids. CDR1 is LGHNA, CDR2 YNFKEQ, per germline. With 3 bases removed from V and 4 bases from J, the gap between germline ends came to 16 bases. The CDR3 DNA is TGTGCCAGCAGCCAGGTGACCGGGTCAAAATACAATGAGCAGTTCTTC. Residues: CASSQVTGSKYNEQFF.

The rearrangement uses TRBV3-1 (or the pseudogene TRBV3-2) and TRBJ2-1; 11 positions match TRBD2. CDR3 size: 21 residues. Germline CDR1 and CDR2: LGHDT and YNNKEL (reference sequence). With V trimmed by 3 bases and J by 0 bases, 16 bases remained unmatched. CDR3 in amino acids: CASSHQSFSGREQNSYNEQFF. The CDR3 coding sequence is TGTGCCAGCAGCCATCAATCCTTTAGCGGGAGGGAACAAAACTCCTACAATGAGCAGTTCTTC.

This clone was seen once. Written as DNA, the CDR3 is TGTGCCAGCAGCCAACCGATTACCGGGACTAGCGGGATTGGAAGCTCCTACAATGAGCAGTTCTTC. It is translated as CASSQPITGTSGIGSSYNEQFF. The V and J genes are TRBV14 and TRBJ2-1; 13 nucleotides agree with TRBD2. This CDR3 has 22 residues. Germline assignment: CDR1 SGHDN and CDR2 FVKESK. V gave up 2 bases and J gave up 0 bases; unmatched junction bases: 16.

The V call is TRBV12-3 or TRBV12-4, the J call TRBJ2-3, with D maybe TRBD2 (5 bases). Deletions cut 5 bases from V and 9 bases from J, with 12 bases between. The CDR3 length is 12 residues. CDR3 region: CASSAQTGTQYF. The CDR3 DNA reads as TGTGCCAGCAGTGCCCAGACGGGAACGCAGTATTTT.

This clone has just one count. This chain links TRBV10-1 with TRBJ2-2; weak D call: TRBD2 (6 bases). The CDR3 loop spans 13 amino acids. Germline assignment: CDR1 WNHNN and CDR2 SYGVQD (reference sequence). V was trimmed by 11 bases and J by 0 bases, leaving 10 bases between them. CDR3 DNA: TGCGCCTCGGGACTTTCGAACACCGGGGAGCTGTTTTTT. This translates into CASGLSNTGELFF.

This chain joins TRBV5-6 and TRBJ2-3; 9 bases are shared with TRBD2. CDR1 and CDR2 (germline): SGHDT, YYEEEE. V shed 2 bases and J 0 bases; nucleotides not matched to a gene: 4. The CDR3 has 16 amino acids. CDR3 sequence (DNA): TGTGCCAGCAGCTTCGCTAGCGGGGCTAGCACAGATACGCAGTATTTT. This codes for CASSFASGASTDTQYF.

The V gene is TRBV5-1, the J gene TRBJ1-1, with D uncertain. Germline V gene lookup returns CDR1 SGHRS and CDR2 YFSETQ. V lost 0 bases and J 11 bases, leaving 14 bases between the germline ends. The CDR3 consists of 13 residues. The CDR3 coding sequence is TGCGCCAGCAGCTTGGCTCAGGAACATGGGGCTTTCTTT. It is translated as CASSLAQEHGAFF.